This entry describes one T cell receptor (beta chain). These data originate in a study of blood T cell repertoires in COVID-19. The assay was immunoSEQ multiplex PCR, and TCRdb's table has in-frame clones only and misses some. Of 60,000 or so clones listed, roughly 80% are singletons. The CDR3 consists of 13 residues. The ends were cut back, 5 bases at V and 2 bases at J, with 8 bases in the middle. Sequencing used peripheral blood. This TCR derives from a man in his sixties with acute or convalescent COVID-19. The V and J genes are TRBV12-3 or TRBV12-4 and TRBJ2-3; D is uncertain. CDR3 loop: CASSQTYTDTQYF. The CDR3 DNA sequence: TGTGCCAGCAGTCAAACCTACACAGATACGCAGTATTTT.